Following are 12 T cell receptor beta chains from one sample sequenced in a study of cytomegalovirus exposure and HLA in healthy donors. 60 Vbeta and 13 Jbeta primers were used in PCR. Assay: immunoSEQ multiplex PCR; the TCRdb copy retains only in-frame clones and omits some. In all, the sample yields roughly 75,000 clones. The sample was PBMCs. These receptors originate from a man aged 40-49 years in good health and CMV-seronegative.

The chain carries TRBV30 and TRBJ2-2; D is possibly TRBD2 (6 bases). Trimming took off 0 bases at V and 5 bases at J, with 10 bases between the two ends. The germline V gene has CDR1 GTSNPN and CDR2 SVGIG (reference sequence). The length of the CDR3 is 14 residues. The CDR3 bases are TGTGCCTGGAGTGTGGGGGGATTGACCGGGGAGCTGTTTTTT. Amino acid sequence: CAWSVGGLTGELFF. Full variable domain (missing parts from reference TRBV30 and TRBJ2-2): SQTIHQWPATLVQPVGSPLSLECTVEGTSNPNLYWYRQAAGRGLQLLFYSVGIGQISSEVPQNLSASRPQDRQFILSSKKLLLSDSGFYLCAWSVGGLTGELFFGEGSRLTVL.

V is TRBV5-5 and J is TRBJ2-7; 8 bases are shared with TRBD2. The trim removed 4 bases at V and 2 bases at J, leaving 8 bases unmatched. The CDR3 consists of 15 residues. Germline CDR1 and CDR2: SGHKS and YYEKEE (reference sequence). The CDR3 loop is CASSPSGTRTYEQYF. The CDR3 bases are TGTGCCAGCAGCCCCTCCGGGACTAGGACCTACGAGCAGTACTTC.

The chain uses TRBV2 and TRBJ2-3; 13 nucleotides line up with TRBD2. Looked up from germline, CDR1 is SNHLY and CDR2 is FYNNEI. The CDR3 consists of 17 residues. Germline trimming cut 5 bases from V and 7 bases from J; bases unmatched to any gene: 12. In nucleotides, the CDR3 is TGTGCCAGCAGTACCCTTAGGACTAGCGGGAGATTTAATACGCAGTATTTT. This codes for CASSTLRTSGRFNTQYF.

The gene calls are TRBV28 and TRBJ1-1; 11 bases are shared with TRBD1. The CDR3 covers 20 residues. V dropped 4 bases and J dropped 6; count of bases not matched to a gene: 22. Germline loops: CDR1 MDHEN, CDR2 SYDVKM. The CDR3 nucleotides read TGTGCCAGCAGTTCCACCGAGACCGGGACAGGGGGGTTCCTGATGGCTGAAGCTTTCTTT. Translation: CASSSTETGTGGFLMAEAFF.

Here the CDR3 reads CASGVGARGNQPQHF. DNA of the CDR3: TGTGCCAGTGGTGTGGGGGCGCGGGGCAATCAGCCCCAGCATTTT. The chain employs TRBV6-5 and TRBJ1-5; D might be TRBD1 (6 bases). The CDR3 extends over 15 amino acids. V was shortened by 9 bases and J by 2 bases, with 17 bases between the two germline ends. Germline CDR1 is MNHEY and CDR2 is SVGAGI.

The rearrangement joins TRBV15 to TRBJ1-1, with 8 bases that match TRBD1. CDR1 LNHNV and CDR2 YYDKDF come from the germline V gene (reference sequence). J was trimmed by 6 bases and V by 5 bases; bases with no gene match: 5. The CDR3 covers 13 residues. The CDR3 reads CATSRQGRSEAFF. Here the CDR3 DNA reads TGTGCCACCAGCCGACAGGGGAGATCTGAAGCTTTCTTT. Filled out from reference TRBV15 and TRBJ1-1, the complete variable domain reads DAMVIQNPRYQVTQFGKPVTLSCSQTLNHNVMYWYQQKSSQAPKLLFHYYDKDFNNEADTPDNFQSRRPNTSFCFLDIRSPGLGDTAMYLCATSRQGRSEAFFGQGTRLTVV.

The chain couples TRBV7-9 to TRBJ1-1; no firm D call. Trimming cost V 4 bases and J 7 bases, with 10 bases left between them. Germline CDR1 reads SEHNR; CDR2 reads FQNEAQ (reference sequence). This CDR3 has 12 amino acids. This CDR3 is CASSSTIIEAFF. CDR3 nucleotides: TGTGCCAGCAGCTCGACAATTATTGAAGCTTTCTTT. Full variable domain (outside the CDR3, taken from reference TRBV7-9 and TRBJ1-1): DTGVSQNPRHKITKRGQNVTFRCDPISEHNRLYWYRQTLGQGPEFLTYFQNEAQLEKSRLLSDRFSAERPKGSFSTLEIQRTEQGDSAMYLCASSSTIIEAFFGQGTRLTVV.

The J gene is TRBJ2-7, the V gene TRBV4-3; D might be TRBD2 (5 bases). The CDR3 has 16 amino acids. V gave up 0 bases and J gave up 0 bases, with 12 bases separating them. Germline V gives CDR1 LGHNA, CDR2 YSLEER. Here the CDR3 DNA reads TGCGCCAGCAGCCAAGATCTAAGCGGCAACTCCTACGAGCAGTACTTC. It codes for CASSQDLSGNSYEQYF.

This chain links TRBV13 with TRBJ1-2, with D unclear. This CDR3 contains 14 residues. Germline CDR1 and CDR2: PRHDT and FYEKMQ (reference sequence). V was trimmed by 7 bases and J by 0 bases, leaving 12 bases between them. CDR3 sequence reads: CASILRGANYGYTF. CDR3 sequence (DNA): TGTGCCAGCATCCTACGGGGAGCTAACTATGGCTACACCTTC.

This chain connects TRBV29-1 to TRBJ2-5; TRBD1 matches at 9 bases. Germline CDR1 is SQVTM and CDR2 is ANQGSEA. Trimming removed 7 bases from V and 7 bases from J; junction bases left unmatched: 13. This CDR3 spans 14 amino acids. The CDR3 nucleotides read TGCAGCGGCTCCCCCGGGACAGGGTTTTGGACCCAGTACTTC. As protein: CSGSPGTGFWTQYF.

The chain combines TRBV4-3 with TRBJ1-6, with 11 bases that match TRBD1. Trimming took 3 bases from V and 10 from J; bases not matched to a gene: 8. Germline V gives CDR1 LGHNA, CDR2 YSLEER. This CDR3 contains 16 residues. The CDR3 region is CASSQAPGQGGSPLHF. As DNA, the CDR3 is TGCGCCAGCAGCCAGGCCCCGGGACAGGGGGGATCACCCCTCCACTTT.

The CDR3 DNA reads as TGTGCCAGCAGGTTTACAGGGGGGCAAGAGACCCAGTACTTC. Translation: CASRFTGGQETQYF. The genes are TRBV5-5 and TRBJ2-5; 8 bases map to TRBD1. The CDR3 totals 14 residues. Germline CDR1 reads SGHKS; CDR2 reads YYEKEE (reference sequence). With V trimmed by 5 bases and J by 2 bases, 5 bases remained unmatched.